Sequencing of this T cell receptor beta chain was carried out in a study of T cells in Graves' hyperthyroidism and ophthalmopathy. Study as a whole: At the time of initial diagnosis and before any treatment, peripheral blood was collected.

RNA transcripts were the template for amplifying TCR beta CDR3 regions. HTBI primers were used for first-round RT-PCR of the TCR CDR3. TCRdb passed the multiplex PCR reads through MiXCR, listing each CDR3 protein once. The repertoire includes about 500,000 distinct CDR3 sequences, roughly 15% of them detected once, and less than 30% sits in the top ten. This clonotype was seen a handful of times. The V and J ends lost 4 bases and 4 bases respectively, with 16 bases between them. This CDR3 is built from 15 residues. Per the germline V gene, CDR1 is MNHEY and CDR2 is SMNVEV (reference sequence). The V gene is TRBV27, the J gene TRBJ2-5, with unresolved D. This TCR was recovered from a woman aged 25 to 39 with Graves' ophthalmopathy. The sequenced sample was blood. CDR3 protein: CASSSLISNLETQYF. The CDR3 DNA follows: TGTGCCAGCAGTTCCCTCATAAGCAATTTAGAGACCCAGTACTTC.